This T cell receptor beta chain was sequenced for a study of blood T cell repertoires in COVID-19. The overall study: Collection of acute and convalescent COVID-19 samples took place in the United States, Italy and Spain. PBMCs, B-cell-depleted T cells, or T cells were the source of the cDNA or gDNA that made up the material.

Study processing details: Reference gene primer amplification gave nucleated cell count estimates. TCRdb keeps only in-frame clones here, not all; method: immunoSEQ multiplex PCR. V, J and clone size are taken as reported in that table, and D and trimming were inferred from the DNA itself. The repertoire holds about 62,000 clones, 76% seen once, with 6% to 7% in the top ten. The specimen sequenced was peripheral blood. The TCR originated in a woman aged 45-59 years with active or convalescent COVID-19.

CDR3 loop: CASSQARAGSGRGTQYF. CDR3 in DNA: TGTGCCAGCAGCCAAGCCAGGGCGGGTAGCGGGAGGGGGACGCAGTATTTT. This chain uses TRBV4-2 with TRBJ2-3; 11 bases map to TRBD2. This CDR3 contains 17 residues. Germline trimming cut 1 base from V and 9 bases from J; bases unmatched to any gene: 12. Germline assignment: CDR1 LGHNA and CDR2 YNFKEQ.